Each of the 27 T cell receptor beta chains below was sequenced from the same sample in a study of cytomegalovirus exposure and HLA in healthy donors. The repertoire was sequenced with immunoSEQ multiplex PCR; TCRdb's copy has only in-frame clones and lacks some. This table holds fewer than 250,000 clones, roughly 84% found once. Sequenced input: PBMCs. The receptor set was obtained from a woman in her thirties in good health and CMV-seropositive.

V usage is TRBV2 and J usage is TRBJ2-3; 8 nucleotides align to TRBD1. CDR3 length equals 13 residues. Germline CDR1 and CDR2: SNHLY and FYNNEI. V was pared by 4 bases and J by 3 bases, with 0 bases of the junction left unmatched. The CDR3 sequence is CASSGQGTDTQYF. The CDR3 DNA follows: TGTGCCAGCAGTGGACAGGGGACAGATACGCAGTATTTT.

The rearrangement links TRBV27 to TRBJ1-5, with D possibly being TRBD1 (5 bases). Germline V gene sequence: CDR1 MNHEY, CDR2 SMNVEV (reference sequence). The V gene lost 5 bases and the J gene lost 7 bases, with 12 bases spanning the gap. The CDR3 runs 13 residues. The CDR3 region has the DNA TGTGCCAGCAGTGAAAGGGGCGGACAGCCCCAGCATTTT. Amino acid sequence: CASSERGGQPQHF.

For the CDR3, the DNA is TGCGCCAGCAGCCAAAGCACCGCGCAAGAGACCCAGTACTTC. Protein: CASSQSTAQETQYF. The chain is built from TRBV4-1 and TRBJ2-5; D call uncertain. CDR1 MGHRA and CDR2 YSYEKL come from the germline V gene. The CDR3 spans 14 residues. Trimming cost V 2 bases and J 2 bases, with 9 bases left between them.

The chain links TRBV18 to TRBJ1-2; TRBD1 is a possible D gene (6 bases). Trimming shortened V by 3 bases and J by 0 bases, and 8 bases separated the two germline ends. The CDR3 spans 14 residues. Germline V gene data show CDR1 as KGHSH and CDR2 as LQKENI. The CDR3 here is CASSPGQPNYGYTF. In DNA, the CDR3 is TGTGCCAGCTCACCCGGACAGCCTAACTATGGCTACACCTTC.

The genes are TRBV29-1 and TRBJ2-2; TRBD2 might be the D (5 bases). Germline V CDR1 and CDR2: SQVTM, ANQGSEA. This CDR3 spans 16 amino acids. Trimming removed 4 bases at V and 1 base at J, with 16 bases between. CDR3: CSVVPLTRGNTGELFF. The CDR3 DNA sequence: TGCAGCGTTGTTCCCCTCACACGGGGGAACACCGGGGAGCTGTTTTTT.

V gene TRBV9 combines with J gene TRBJ2-7; no firm D call. V shed 0 bases and J shed 3 bases, with 7 bases lying between them. Germline CDR1 SGDLS, CDR2 YYNGEE. This CDR3 spans 13 amino acids. The chain's CDR3 is CASSVAYDYEQYF. CDR3 sequence (DNA): TGTGCCAGCAGCGTAGCTTATGACTACGAGCAGTACTTC.

The genes are TRBV4-1 and TRBJ1-1; a weak D match, TRBD1 (6 bases). Germline CDR1 reads MGHRA; CDR2 reads YSYEKL. This CDR3 region has 18 residues. Trimming took 4 bases from V and 5 from J, leaving 26 bases between them. In DNA form, the CDR3 reads TGCGCCAGCAGCCTCCGGGGGGCGGGGACTATAGGGAATACTGAAGCTTTCTTT. It encodes CASSLRGAGTIGNTEAFF.

The chain links TRBV29-1 to TRBJ1-5; perhaps TRBD1 as D (6 bases). Trimming removed 6 bases from V and 1 base from J, with 19 bases in between. Germline CDR1 and CDR2: SQVTM and ANQGSEA. This CDR3 is built from 16 residues. The DNA of the CDR3 is TGCAGCGTGTTAACAGGGACGTCAGGCAGCAATCAGCCCCAGCATTTT. Amino acids: CSVLTGTSGSNQPQHF.

This rearrangement joins TRBV7-2 to TRBJ2-7; 7 nucleotides agree with TRBD1. Germline loops: CDR1 SGHTA, CDR2 FQGNSA. The CDR3 sequence is 14 residues long. The trim removed 3 bases at V and 5 bases at J, leaving 7 bases unmatched. The CDR3 DNA follows: TGTGCCAGCAGCTTCAACAGGGGTGGACACGAGCAGTACTTC. Protein product: CASSFNRGGHEQYF. Drawing the rest from reference TRBV7-2 and TRBJ2-7, the complete variable domain is GAGVSQSPSNKVTEKGKDVELRCDPISGHTALYWYRQSLGQGLEFLIYFQGNSAPDKSGLPSDRFSAERTGGSVSTLTIQRTQQEDSAVYLCASSFNRGGHEQYFGPGTRLTVT.

This clone came up a few times. The CDR3 reads CASRDNAYTGELFF. DNA for the CDR3: TGTGCCAGCAGGGACAACGCTTACACCGGGGAGCTGTTTTTT. This chain connects TRBV11-3 to TRBJ2-2, with D maybe TRBD1 (5 bases). The CDR3 sequence is 14 residues long. Germline V gives CDR1 SGHNT, CDR2 YENEEA. Trimming took off 6 bases at V and 3 bases at J, with 11 bases between the two ends.

The J gene is TRBJ2-7, the V gene TRBV18; D is unresolved. The V and J ends lost 6 bases and 1 base respectively, with 10 bases between them. From germline, CDR1 is KGHSH and CDR2 LQKENI. The CDR3 consists of 13 residues. The DNA for the CDR3 is TGTGCCAGCTCGCAAACATGGTCCTACGAGCAGTACTTC. This translates into CASSQTWSYEQYF.

In DNA form, the CDR3 reads TGTGCCTGGGACGTTAGAAGGAACACTGAAGCTTTCTTT. This translates into CAWDVRRNTEAFF. This chain connects TRBV30 to TRBJ1-1; D unresolved. Germline-derived CDR1 and CDR2 are GTSNPN and SVGIG (reference sequence). This CDR3 contains 13 residues. Trimming stripped 5 bases from V and 1 base from J, with 11 bases between.

The gene calls are TRBV29-1 and TRBJ1-1, with D maybe TRBD1 (6 bases). Deletions cut 4 bases from V and 3 bases from J, with 12 bases between. There are 13 residues in the CDR3. Germline lookup yields CDR1 SQVTM and CDR2 ANQGSEA. The CDR3 sequence is CSVGAGEYTEAFF. The CDR3 region has the DNA TGCAGCGTTGGGGCAGGGGAGTACACTGAAGCTTTCTTT.

This clone was detected a few times. This chain joins TRBV4-1 and TRBJ1-5; maybe TRBD1 (5 bases). This CDR3 has 15 amino acids. Trimming shortened V by 1 base and J by 6 bases, and 13 bases separated the two germline ends. Germline V gene data show CDR1 as MGHRA and CDR2 as YSYEKL. This chain's CDR3 is CASSQARQGGQPQHF. The CDR3 bases are TGCGCCAGCAGCCAAGCCCGGCAGGGCGGTCAGCCCCAGCATTTT.

This sequence joins TRBV27 and TRBJ1-4, with no clear D. Trimming removed 7 bases at V and 0 bases at J, with 9 bases between. Germline loops: CDR1 MNHEY, CDR2 SMNVEV (reference sequence). This CDR3 has 14 residues. CDR3 nucleotide sequence: TGTGCCAGCACCTACAGTTCAACTAATGAAAAACTGTTTTTT. This encodes CASTYSSTNEKLFF.

This chain connects TRBV7-9 to TRBJ2-3; 8 bases map to TRBD2. CDR1 and CDR2 from the germline V gene are SEHNR and FQNEAQ (reference sequence). This CDR3 has 16 residues. V lost 5 bases to trimming and J lost 2 bases; unmatched junction nucleotides: 9. Here the CDR3 DNA reads TGTGCCAGCAGCCAGGGCCGGGAGGGGCCCACAGATACGCAGTATTTT. It codes for CASSQGREGPTDTQYF. The variable domain in full, completed from reference TRBV7-9 and TRBJ2-3, reads DTGVSQNPRHKITKRGQNVTFRCDPISEHNRLYWYRQTLGQGPEFLTYFQNEAQLEKSRLLSDRFSAERPKGSFSTLEIQRTEQGDSAMYLCASSQGREGPTDTQYFGPGTRLTVL.

The CDR3 DNA is TGTGCCATCAGTGGGTCCGGGGAACTAATCGGGGGCTACACCTTC. Protein: CAISGSGELIGGYTF. The V and J genes are TRBV10-3 and TRBJ1-2; D remains unclear. This CDR3 is 15 amino acids long. Germline CDR1 is ENHRY and CDR2 is SYGVKD. Trimming shortened V by 4 bases and J by 8 bases, and 20 bases separated the two germline ends.

This chain links TRBV30 with TRBJ1-2; a possible D gene is TRBD1 (6 bases). Germline CDR1 GTSNPN, CDR2 SVGIG (reference sequence). Trimming cost V 1 base and J 4 bases, with 13 bases left between them. The CDR3 spans 14 residues. The CDR3 DNA sequence: TGTGCCTGGAGTGAACAGGGTGCTAGCTATGGCTACACCTTC. It specifies CAWSEQGASYGYTF.

The chain is built from TRBV5-1 and TRBJ1-2; D is unresolved. The CDR3 has 15 residues. In germline, CDR1 is SGHRS, CDR2 YFSETQ. V lost 3 bases to trimming and J lost 2 bases, with 14 bases between them. DNA of the CDR3: TGCGCCAGCAGCTCGTATGGCTCAGGAAACTATGGCTACACCTTC. Protein: CASSSYGSGNYGYTF.

The chain is built from TRBV6-5 and TRBJ2-7; D is unclear. Trimming took off 5 bases at V and 7 bases at J, with 18 bases between the two ends. The CDR3 consists of 14 residues. Germline CDR1 reads MNHEY; CDR2 reads SVGAGI. CDR3 amino acids: CASSPLGALGEQYF. DNA of the CDR3: TGTGCCAGCAGTCCGCTAGGAGCGCTGGGAGAGCAGTACTTC.

This clone turned up a few times. The V and J genes are TRBV7-2 and TRBJ1-1; 8 positions match TRBD1. The J segment lost 2 bases and the V segment lost 5 bases, leaving 4 bases of the junction unmatched. Germline V gene sequence: CDR1 SGHTA, CDR2 FQGNSA. The CDR3 contains 14 residues. CDR3 protein: CASSLDRGNTEAFF. In DNA, the CDR3 is TGTGCCAGCAGCCTCGACAGGGGTAACACTGAAGCTTTCTTT.

The chain has TRBV5-1 and TRBJ2-7; TRBD2 matches at 12 bases. V gave up 0 bases and J gave up 3 bases; unmatched junction bases: 4. Germline CDR1 is SGHRS and CDR2 is YFSETQ. The CDR3 is made up of 16 amino acids. CDR3 amino acids: CASSLGTSGVYYEQYF. The CDR3 nucleotides are TGCGCCAGCAGCTTGGGGACTAGCGGGGTATACTACGAGCAGTACTTC.

The rearrangement joins TRBV4-1 to TRBJ2-7, with no clear D. Trimming pared 1 base from V and 2 bases from J, leaving 9 bases between. The CDR3 is 14 amino acids. The V gene's germline CDR1 is MGHRA and CDR2 YSYEKL. DNA for the CDR3: TGCGCCAGCAGCCAAGGAAGCAGAACCTACGAGCAGTACTTC. It specifies CASSQGSRTYEQYF.

The V call is TRBV7-6, the J call TRBJ2-7, with TRBD2 matching 14 bases. Germline CDR1 is SGHVS and CDR2 is FNYEAQ. Trimming cost V 4 bases and J 4 bases; bases outside gene matches: 6. This CDR3 comprises 16 residues. CDR3 sequence: CASSSLTSGREYEQYF. The CDR3 DNA follows: TGTGCCAGCAGCTCCTTGACTAGCGGGAGGGAGTACGAGCAGTACTTC.

V and J are TRBV5-1 and TRBJ2-1, with 14 bases aligning to TRBD2. The junction had 12 bases not matched to a gene; V was cut back by 3 bases and J by 7 bases. Germline-derived CDR1 and CDR2 are SGHRS and YFSETQ. The CDR3 is 18 amino acids. The DNA for the CDR3 is TGCGCCAGCAGCTCCGTCCCGGGACTAGCGGGAGAGGCGAATGAGCAGTTCTTC. This translates into CASSSVPGLAGEANEQFF.

The chain couples TRBV29-1 to TRBJ2-5; D gene ambiguous. Trimming shortened V by 7 bases and J by 3 bases, and 12 bases separated the two germline ends. This CDR3 spans 12 amino acids. CDR1 and CDR2 from the germline V gene are SQVTM and ANQGSEA. CDR3 sequence reads: CSALGKKETQYF. The CDR3 nucleotides are TGCAGCGCGTTGGGTAAGAAAGAGACCCAGTACTTC.

This chain connects TRBV11-2 to TRBJ2-7; D unresolved. Germline V CDR1 and CDR2: SGHAT, FQNNGV. The CDR3 contains 12 residues. Trimming removed 1 base from V and 5 bases from J, with 6 bases in between. Here the CDR3 DNA reads TGTGCCAGCAGCTTAGTTAGCAACGAGCAGTACTTC. This encodes CASSLVSNEQYF.